The 14 T cell receptor beta chains given below trace back to one sample, sequenced in a study of post-analysis software for immune sequencing data. Study-wide points: Included in a set of several TRBV segments more frequent in patients than controls were TRBV5-6, TRBV5-1 and TRBV20-1.

Which antigens these TCRs recognize remains unknown. Unique molecular identifiers were carried by the TCR beta cDNA libraries. TCRdb recomputed calls from the PCR reads with MiXCR, one row per CDR3 protein. The sample consists of approximately 730,000 distinct CDR3 sequences, 25% to 30% of them appearing once. The specimen was blood. These receptors were obtained from a girl aged 10-17 years with multiple sclerosis.

This clonotype was found a few times. This chain uses TRBV20-1 with TRBJ1-2, with unresolved D. There are 13 residues in the CDR3. Between the trimmed V and J ends, which lost 2 bases and 7 bases, there was a span of 14 bases. The germline CDR1 and CDR2 sequences are DFQATT and SNEGSKA (reference sequence). The CDR3 bases are TGCAGTGCTAGATCCCGGGATAATACTGGCTACACCTTC. Protein sequence: CSARSRDNTGYTF.

The chain couples TRBV14 to TRBJ2-1; TRBD1 agrees at 10 bases. The junction had 8 bases not matched to a gene; V was cut back by 1 base and J by 2 bases. The CDR3 runs to 18 residues. The germline gives CDR1 SGHDN, CDR2 FVKESK. The CDR3 loop reads CASSQVGTGAYPYNEQFF. The CDR3 bases are TGTGCCAGCAGCCAAGTTGGGACAGGGGCCTACCCCTACAATGAGCAGTTCTTC.

This clonotype has only a few counts. V usage is TRBV6-6 and J usage is TRBJ2-7; TRBD2 aligns across 7 bases. CDR1 is MNHNY, CDR2 SVGAGI, per germline (reference sequence). The V segment lost 5 bases and the J segment 2 bases; nucleotides outside the gene matches: 9. This CDR3 has 15 amino acids. The CDR3 protein is CASSQERDPTYEQYF. In nucleotides, the CDR3 is TGTGCCAGCAGTCAGGAGCGGGACCCTACCTACGAGCAGTACTTC.

The V and J genes are TRBV25-1 and TRBJ2-7, with 7 nucleotides matching TRBD1. Unmatched junction bases numbered 2, after V lost 4 bases and J lost 5 bases. CDR1 is MGHDK, CDR2 SYGVNS, per germline. CDR3 length: 12 amino acids. CDR3 protein: CASSVGGNEQYF. DNA of the CDR3: TGTGCCAGCAGTGTAGGGGGCAACGAGCAGTACTTC.

This clonotype was counted ten times or more. The V gene is TRBV27, the J gene TRBJ2-5, with D unresolved. Judging by the DNA end, TRBJ2-7 fits better; the J call may be wrong. Germline assignment: CDR1 MNHEY and CDR2 SMNVEV (reference sequence). The CDR3 covers 14 residues. The CDR3 nucleotides are TGTGCCAGCAGTCTTGGGGATAATCCTTACGAGCAGTACTTC. It codes for CASSLGDNPYEQYF.

This clonotype has more than one count but fewer than ten. CDR3 amino acids: CASSQDQSVRGRFSGYTF. CDR3 sequence (DNA): TGTGCCAGCAGCCAAGATCAAAGTGTCAGGGGAAGGTTCAGTGGCTACACCTTC. This chain joins TRBV4-2 and TRBJ1-2; D perhaps matches TRBD1 (6 bases). Looked up from germline, CDR1 is LGHNA and CDR2 is YNFKEQ. Deletions cut 0 bases from V and 7 bases from J, with 24 bases between. The CDR3 has 18 residues.

The chain has TRBV5-1 and TRBJ1-1; a weak D match, TRBD1 (6 bases). CDR3 length: 14 residues. V lost 7 bases and J 0 bases, leaving 13 bases between the germline ends. CDR1 and CDR2 from the germline V gene are SGHRS and YFSETQ. CDR3 sequence: CASRARGMNTEAFF. The DNA for the CDR3 is TGCGCCAGCCGGGCGAGGGGGATGAACACTGAAGCTTTCTTT.

This clonotype occurred a few times. The chain uses TRBV3-1 and TRBJ1-4; D is unresolved. V shed 0 bases and J shed 3 bases, with 11 bases lying between them. The CDR3 consists of 16 residues. The germline CDR1 and CDR2 sequences are LGHDT and YNNKEL (reference sequence). CDR3 in amino acids: CASSQDFARSNEKLFF. In DNA, the CDR3 is TGTGCCAGCAGCCAAGACTTCGCGCGATCTAATGAAAAACTGTTTTTT. The full variable domain, in which reference TRBV3-1 and TRBJ1-4 provide the parts outside the CDR3, is DTAVSQTPKYLVTQMGNDKSIKCEQNLGHDTMYWYKQDSKKFLKIMFSYNNKELIINETVPNRFSPKSPDKAHLNLHINSLELGDSAVYFCASSQDFARSNEKLFFGSGTQLSVL.

The rearrangement joins TRBV6-5 to TRBJ2-2, with D perhaps TRBD1 (6 bases). Germline CDR1 reads MNHEY; CDR2 reads SVGAGI. CDR3 length equals 12 residues. V lost 6 bases and J lost 6, with 8 bases in between. In DNA form, the CDR3 reads TGTGCCAGCAGGAAGGGGGCCGGGGAGCTGTTTTTT. Protein product: CASRKGAGELFF.

This clonotype was counted only a few times. The chain combines TRBV2 with TRBJ1-2; D ambiguous. The CDR3 is 14 residues long. Germline assignment: CDR1 SNHLY and CDR2 FYNNEI. V lost 8 bases to trimming and J lost 7 bases, with 20 bases between them. CDR3 protein: CASSRDHSESGYTF. CDR3 DNA: TGTGCCAGCTCCCGAGACCACTCAGAAAGTGGCTACACCTTC. The full variable domain, its missing parts supplied by reference TRBV2 and TRBJ1-2, is EPEVTQTPSHQVTQMGQEVILRCVPISNHLYFYWYRQILGQKVEFLVSFYNNEISEKSEIFDDQFSVERPDGSNFTLKIRSTKLEDSAMYFCASSRDHSESGYTFGSGTRLTVV.

The chain couples TRBV7-2 to TRBJ2-5; the D call may be TRBD1 or TRBD2 (5 bases each). With 2 bases removed from V and 11 bases from J, the gap between germline ends came to 30 bases. CDR1 is SGHTA and CDR2 is FQGNSA in the germline V gene. There are 18 residues in the CDR3. CDR3 in DNA: TGTGCCAGCAGCTTACAGGACGGGGCGGGCGGCTCGGGCAATGAGCAGTACTTC. It codes for CASSLQDGAGGSGNEQYF. The full variable domain, completed using reference TRBV7-2 and TRBJ2-5, is GAGVSQSPSNKVTEKGKDVELRCDPISGHTALYWYRQSLGQGLEFLIYFQGNSAPDKSGLPSDRFSAERTGGSVSTLTIQRTQQEDSAVYLCASSLQDGAGGSGNEQYFGPGTRLLVL.

This clonotype showed up just a few times. The rearrangement links TRBV5-1 to TRBJ2-2, with TRBD2 identical over 10 bases. This CDR3 spans 17 amino acids. Germline V gene lookup returns CDR1 SGHRS and CDR2 YFSETQ. The V gene end was trimmed by 7 bases and the J gene end by 5 bases; junction bases not matched to a gene: 14. The CDR3 reads CASQSSGGASRTGELFF. As DNA, the CDR3 is TGCGCCAGCCAGTCCAGCGGGGGGGCCTCGAGGACCGGGGAGCTGTTTTTT.

V and J are TRBV6-5 and TRBJ2-7; TRBD2 might be the D (6 bases). The CDR3 length is 14 residues. Germline V CDR1 and CDR2: MNHEY, SVGAGI. V lost 8 bases and J lost 5, with 19 bases in between. The CDR3 sequence is CASGPNGSDDEQYF. CDR3 bases: TGTGCCAGCGGCCCCAACGGGAGTGACGACGAGCAGTACTTC.

V usage is TRBV20-1 and J usage is TRBJ2-5; maybe TRBD1 (5 bases). The J call may be incorrect, as the DNA end agrees better with TRBJ2-7. The CDR3 consists of 15 residues. The germline gives CDR1 DFQATT, CDR2 SNEGSKA (reference sequence). The CDR3 DNA reads TGCAGTGCTAGAGATGATAAGGCAGGGTTCTACGAGCAGTACTTC. This translates into CSARDDKAGFYEQYF.